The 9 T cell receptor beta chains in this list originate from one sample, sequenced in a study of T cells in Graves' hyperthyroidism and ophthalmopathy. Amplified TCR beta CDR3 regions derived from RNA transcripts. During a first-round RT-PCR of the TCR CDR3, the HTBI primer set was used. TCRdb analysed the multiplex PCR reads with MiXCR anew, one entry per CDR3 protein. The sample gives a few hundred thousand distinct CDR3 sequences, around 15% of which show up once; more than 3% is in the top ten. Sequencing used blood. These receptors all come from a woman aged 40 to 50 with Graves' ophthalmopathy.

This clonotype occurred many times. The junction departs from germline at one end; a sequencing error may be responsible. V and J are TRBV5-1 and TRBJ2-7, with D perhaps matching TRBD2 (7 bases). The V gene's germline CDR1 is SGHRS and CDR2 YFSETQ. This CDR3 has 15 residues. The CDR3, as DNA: TGTGCCAGCAGCTTAGAGGGAGGGGGCTCCTACGAGCAGTACTTC. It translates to CASSLEGGGSYEQYF.

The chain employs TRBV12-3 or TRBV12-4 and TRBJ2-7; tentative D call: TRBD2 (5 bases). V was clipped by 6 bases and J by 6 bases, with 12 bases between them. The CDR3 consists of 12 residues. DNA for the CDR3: TGTGCCAGCAGCCCCTCCCGGGGCGAGCAGTACTTC. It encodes CASSPSRGEQYF.

This CDR3 is CASSQRGLGNEQFF. DNA for the CDR3: TGTGCCAGCAGCCAACGGGGACTCGGAAATGAGCAGTTCTTC. The rearrangement joins TRBV3-1 to TRBJ2-1; a possible D gene is TRBD2 (6 bases). This CDR3 comprises 14 residues. Germline CDR1 LGHDT, CDR2 YNNKEL (reference sequence). V lost 2 bases, J lost 7 bases, and 12 bases lay in between.

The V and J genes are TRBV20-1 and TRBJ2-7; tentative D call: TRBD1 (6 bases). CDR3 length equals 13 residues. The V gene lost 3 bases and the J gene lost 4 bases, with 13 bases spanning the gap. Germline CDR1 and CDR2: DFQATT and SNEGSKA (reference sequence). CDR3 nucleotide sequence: TGCAGTGCTAGGGGGGCAGGAGAATACGAGCAGTACTTC. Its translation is CSARGAGEYEQYF.

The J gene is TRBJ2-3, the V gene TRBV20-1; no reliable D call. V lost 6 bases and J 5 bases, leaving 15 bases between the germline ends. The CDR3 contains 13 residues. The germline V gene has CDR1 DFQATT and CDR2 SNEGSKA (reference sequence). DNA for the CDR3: TGCAGTGCGCAGTTAGAAGTTCGAGATACGCAGTATTTT. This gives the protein CSAQLEVRDTQYF.

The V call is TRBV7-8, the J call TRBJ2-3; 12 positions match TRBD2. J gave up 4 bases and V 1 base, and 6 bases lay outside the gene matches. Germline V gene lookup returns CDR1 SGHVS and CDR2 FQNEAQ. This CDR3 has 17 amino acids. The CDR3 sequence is CASSLVPGLAGPDTQYF. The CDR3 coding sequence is TGTGCCAGCAGCTTAGTCCCGGGACTAGCGGGCCCAGATACGCAGTATTTT.

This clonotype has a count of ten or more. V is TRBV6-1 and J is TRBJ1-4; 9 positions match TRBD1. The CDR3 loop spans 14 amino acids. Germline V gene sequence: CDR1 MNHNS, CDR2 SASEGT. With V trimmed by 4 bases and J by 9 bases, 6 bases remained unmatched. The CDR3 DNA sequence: TGTGCCAGCAGTGGCGGGACAGGGTTGCAAAAACTGTTTTTT. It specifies CASSGGTGLQKLFF.

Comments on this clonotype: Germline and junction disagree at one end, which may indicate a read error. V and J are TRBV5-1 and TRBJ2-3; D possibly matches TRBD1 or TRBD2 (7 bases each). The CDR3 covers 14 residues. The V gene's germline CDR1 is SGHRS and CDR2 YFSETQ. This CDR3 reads CAGSSGGAADTQYF. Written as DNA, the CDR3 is TGCGCCGGCAGCTCAGGGGGGGCGGCAGATACGCAGTATTTT. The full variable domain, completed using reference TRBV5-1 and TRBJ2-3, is KAGVTQTPRYLIKTRGQQVTLSCSPISGHRSVSWYQQTPGQGLQFLFEYFSETQRNKGNFPGRFSGRQFSNSRSEMNVSTLELGDSALYLCAGSSGGAADTQYFGPGTRLTVL.

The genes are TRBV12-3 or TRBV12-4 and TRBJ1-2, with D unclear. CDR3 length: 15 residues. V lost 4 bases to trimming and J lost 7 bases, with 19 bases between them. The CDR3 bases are TGTGCCAGCAGTTCTAGTACGGATTCCCCTTCTGGCTACACCTTC. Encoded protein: CASSSSTDSPSGYTF.